This TCR beta chain was sequenced in a study of T-cell memory formation after mild COVID-19. TCRdb re-derived calls from the 5' RACE reads in MiXCR, one entry per CDR3 protein. The sample includes some 110,000 distinct CDR3 sequences, around 12% of them seen just once. Germline CDR1 and CDR2: MGHRA and YSYEKL. The CDR3 covers 17 residues. The V segment lost 6 bases and the J segment 0 bases; nucleotides outside the gene matches: 10. This clonotype showed up just a few times. The clonotype originates from an adult woman who had mild COVID-19 (a few samples of this study predate the infection). Cell type and time point are not known. The V call is TRBV4-1, the J call TRBJ2-2, with TRBD2 identical over 7 bases. The source material was PBMCs or a T cell subset sorted from them (not recorded which). The CDR3 loop reads CASRGGAGVTNTGELFF. The CDR3 DNA is TGCGCCAGCAGGGGCGGGGCGGGAGTGACGAACACCGGGGAGCTGTTTTTT.